This T cell receptor beta chain was identified in a study of blood T cell repertoires in COVID-19. The overall study: PBMCs, B-cell-depleted T cells, or T cells provided the cDNA or gDNA that made up the material.

CDR3 size: 16 residues. The J segment lost 4 bases and the V segment lost 2 bases, leaving 7 bases of the junction unmatched. Germline CDR1 SNHLY, CDR2 FYNNEI. Per the original data handling: Cell counts per sample came from amplifying reference gene primers. Assay: immunoSEQ multiplex PCR; the TCRdb copy retains only in-frame clones and omits some. For V, J and clone size, that table is used; D and trimming come from the DNA. This sample yields some 210,000 clones, of which about four fifths are seen a single time; about 12% belongs to the top ten. This clone was found once. Sequencing was done on a sample of peripheral blood. The sequence came from a woman aged 40 to 50 with acute or convalescent COVID-19. The chain is built from TRBV2 and TRBJ2-1; 8 bases agree with TRBD2. The CDR3 spells CASSELVAGPYNEQFF. Written as DNA, the CDR3 is TGTGCCAGCAGTGAATTGGTAGCGGGACCTTACAATGAGCAGTTCTTC.